This entry lists 9 T cell receptor beta chains sequenced from one sample in a study of OX40 agonist ivuxolimab in advanced cancers. Produced via immunoSEQ multiplex PCR; TCRdb's table is partial and in-frame only. The sample has about 53,000 clones, about 79% seen once. Sequencing was performed on CD4+ or CD8+ T cells sorted from blood, taken in a trial of the OX40 agonist ivuxolimab. All receptors come from an adult with an advanced solid tumor such as melanoma, head and neck, liver or kidney cancer.

By frequency in the sample, this clone is medium-sized. The chain's CDR3 is CATQGAGTEAFF. The CDR3 DNA sequence: TGTGCCACCCAGGGGGCAGGGACTGAAGCTTTCTTT. This chain connects TRBV11-3 to TRBJ1-1; 8 bases align to TRBD1. In germline, CDR1 is SGHNT, CDR2 YENEEA. Losses at the gene ends were 10 bases for V and 5 bases for J; bases not matched to a gene: 6. There are 12 residues in the CDR3.

The chain has TRBV9 and TRBJ2-1; TRBD1 might be the D (6 bases). The CDR3 extends over 14 amino acids. Germline assignment: CDR1 SGDLS and CDR2 YYNGEE. V was cut by 0 bases and J by 10 bases, with 14 bases left in between. CDR3 protein: CASSVGWRGTEQFF. CDR3 nucleotide sequence: TGTGCCAGCAGCGTAGGCTGGCGTGGGACAGAGCAGTTCTTC.

The chain has TRBV4-3 and TRBJ2-3; D is undetermined. Trimming left V 0 bases short and J 1 base short, with 8 bases between. Looked up from germline, CDR1 is LGHNA and CDR2 is YSLEER. This CDR3 spans 15 amino acids. CDR3 sequence (DNA): TGCGCCAGCAGCCAAGATCCGCAGGGCACAGATACGCAGTATTTT. Protein product: CASSQDPQGTDTQYF.

The chain is built from TRBV5-1 and TRBJ1-1, with a weak D call TRBD1 (5 bases). V was clipped by 3 bases and J by 6 bases, with 15 bases between them. CDR3 length: 14 residues. The V gene's germline CDR1 is SGHRS and CDR2 YFSETQ. CDR3 coding DNA: TGCGCCAGCAGCTCGCACGGGGGGGAAGCTGAAGCTTTCTTT. Translating it yields CASSSHGGEAEAFF.

V gene TRBV4-1 combines with J gene TRBJ1-5; D gene ambiguous. Germline V gene lookup returns CDR1 MGHRA and CDR2 YSYEKL. The CDR3 is 13 amino acids. Trimming removed 0 bases at V and 3 bases at J, with 3 bases between. CDR3 loop: CASSQESNQPQHF. The CDR3 bases are TGCGCCAGCAGCCAAGAATCCAATCAGCCCCAGCATTTT.

This sequence joins TRBV7-2 and TRBJ1-2; tentative D call: TRBD1 (5 bases). Germline-derived CDR1 and CDR2 are SGHTA and FQGNSA. The length of the CDR3 is 13 residues. The ends were cut back, 6 bases at V and 8 bases at J, with 16 bases in the middle. CDR3: CASSLESRGGYTF. Written as DNA, the CDR3 is TGTGCCAGCAGTCTCGAGAGTAGGGGAGGCTACACCTTC.

The genes are TRBV6-1 and TRBJ1-1, with D tentatively TRBD1 (6 bases). The CDR3 contains 14 residues. CDR1 and CDR2 (germline): MNHNS, SASEGT. V lost 1 base and J 9 bases, leaving 15 bases between the germline ends. The CDR3 protein is CASSEDRVWGKAFF. The CDR3 DNA is TGTGCCAGCAGTGAAGACAGGGTGTGGGGCAAAGCTTTCTTT.

The genes are TRBV5-8 and TRBJ1-1, with 7 bases matching TRBD1. V shed 1 base and J 0 bases; nucleotides not matched to a gene: 15. The length of the CDR3 is 19 residues. Per the germline V gene, CDR1 is SGHTS and CDR2 is YDEGEE. The CDR3 spells CASSLILQQGRSMNTEAFF. The DNA of the CDR3 is TGTGCCAGCAGCTTGATTCTCCAACAGGGGCGGTCTATGAACACTGAAGCTTTCTTT.

This chain connects TRBV19 to TRBJ1-2, with TRBD1 matching over 7 bases. The CDR3 spans 14 residues. Trimming at V came to 7 bases and at J to 8 bases, leaving 13 bases not matched to a gene. Germline V gives CDR1 LNHDA, CDR2 SQIVND (reference sequence). This CDR3 is CASTAETGRGGYTF. In DNA, the CDR3 is TGTGCCAGTACCGCCGAGACAGGGAGGGGAGGCTACACCTTC.